This T cell receptor (beta chain) was obtained from a study of technical replicates of blood from four donors (TCRdb year 2017). From the cysteine through the phenylalanine, the CDR3 covers 15 amino acids. Kept here is only the CDR3 DNA, which spans 45 bases and is read in frame from base 1. The germline V gene (reference sequence) provides CDR1 LNHNV and CDR2 YYDKDF. Trimming takes 0 bases off V and 7 bases off J; junction bases not matched to a gene: 4. As to this clone: The clone's antigen remains unknown. The input lacks base qualities; no much larger clone sits a single base away.

The protocol used for the library was the immunoSEQ multiplex PCR assay. TCRdb holds this immuneACCESS table with in-frame rearrangements only. Some clones are missing; in checked studies, unresolved V genes explain under half, and the rest has no known cause. In this sample the table shows 81,000 or so clones, about 96% of which occur a single time. Around 0.18% of the sample rests with the top ten. The sequencing input was T cells isolated from PBMCs. The source is a human donor in good health. The rearranged segments are TRBV15 and TRBJ1-2; 11 bases in the junction line up with TRBD1. The DNA sequence follows: TGTGCCACCAGCAGAGATCCGGGGACAGGGGGTGGCTACACCTTC. It translates to CATSRDPGTGGGYTF.